This T cell receptor (beta chain) came from a study of molecular identifiers for immune sequencing clone quantification. This clonotype was detected ten times or more. TCRdb used MiXCR to reprocess the PCR reads, holding one entry per CDR3 protein. In the table there are about 510,000 distinct CDR3 sequences, around 25% of which are singletons. Germline V lookup: CDR1 DFQATT, CDR2 SNEGSKA (reference sequence). Trimming cost V 5 bases and J 4 bases, with 15 bases left between them. CDR3 length equals 13 residues. This clonotype was sampled from a human donor in good health. Some libraries in this study had Jurkat cell RNA spiked in. Input material: naive CD8+ T cells from blood, with Jurkat cell RNA spiked in. Subset in this sample: FACS-sorted CD8+CD4-CCR7+CD45RA+ naive T cells. This chain joins TRBV20-1 and TRBJ2-7, with D perhaps TRBD2 (6 bases). CDR3 sequence: CSAWDSRWYEQYF. The CDR3, as DNA: TGCAGTGCTTGGGACTCGAGGTGGTACGAGCAGTACTTC.